The rows below give T cell receptor beta chains drawn from one sample of a study of control samples from healthy donors and cancer patients. Profiled with immunoSEQ multiplex PCR; TCRdb holds only in-frame clones, not every one. The data contain 25,000 to 30,000 clones, about 87% of them singletons. Sample: PBMCs. These receptor sequences come from a woman aged 35 to 49 with lung cancer. Both conserved end residues are part of each CDR3. The order of the fields is J gene, V gene, D gene, CDR3 protein. A D gene is named only where the DNA matches it firmly.

j_call: TRBJ2-5
v_call: TRBV2
d_call: TRBD1
cdr3_aa: CASSDRDRGPGTQYF

j_call: TRBJ1-1
v_call: TRBV11-3
d_call: .
cdr3_aa: CASSFSPPWATNTEAFF

j_call: TRBJ1-2
v_call: TRBV4-2
d_call: .
cdr3_aa: CASSQEGYYGYTF

j_call: TRBJ2-3
v_call: TRBV24-1
d_call: .
cdr3_aa: CATGDTGYSTDTQYF

j_call: TRBJ1-2
v_call: TRBV18
d_call: TRBD1
cdr3_aa: CASSAAGTANYGYTF

j_call: TRBJ2-2
v_call: TRBV12-3/TRBV12-4
d_call: .
cdr3_aa: CASSPRGGELFF

j_call: TRBJ2-5
v_call: TRBV28
d_call: .
cdr3_aa: CASSLEGEQETQYF

j_call: TRBJ2-1
v_call: TRBV4-2
d_call: .
cdr3_aa: CASSLPGEKHEQFF

j_call: TRBJ2-7
v_call: TRBV6-2/TRBV6-3
d_call: TRBD1
cdr3_aa: CASSTGTGGTGEQYF

j_call: TRBJ1-6
v_call: TRBV25-1
d_call: .
cdr3_aa: CASSRQGDNSPLHF

j_call: TRBJ1-2
v_call: TRBV11-3
d_call: TRBD1
cdr3_aa: CASSPRIGAGGYGYTF

j_call: TRBJ2-3
v_call: TRBV6-4
d_call: TRBD1
cdr3_aa: CASSEGGQGADTQYF

j_call: TRBJ1-1
v_call: TRBV21-1
d_call: .
cdr3_aa: CASSKYWEGGAGLMNTEAFF

j_call: TRBJ1-6
v_call: TRBV2
d_call: .
cdr3_aa: CASSTESSYNSPLHF

j_call: TRBJ2-7
v_call: TRBV5-8
d_call: .
cdr3_aa: CASSLMRVEQYF

j_call: TRBJ2-1
v_call: TRBV20-1
d_call: .
cdr3_aa: CSASVANEQFF

j_call: TRBJ1-1
v_call: TRBV2
d_call: .
cdr3_aa: CASSVGTTGSEAFF

j_call: TRBJ1-2
v_call: TRBV7-2
d_call: TRBD1
cdr3_aa: CASSLGAARNRGRNYGYTF

j_call: TRBJ2-5
v_call: TRBV27
d_call: TRBD2
cdr3_aa: CASSILAGEETQYF

j_call: TRBJ2-2
v_call: TRBV24-1
d_call: .
cdr3_aa: CATSEPENTGELFF

j_call: TRBJ2-6
v_call: TRBV19
d_call: .
cdr3_aa: CASSIQISGANVLTF

j_call: TRBJ2-1
v_call: TRBV28
d_call: .
cdr3_aa: CASRNRYRDNEQFF

j_call: TRBJ2-3
v_call: TRBV7-8
d_call: .
cdr3_aa: CASSPRGGIDTQYF

j_call: TRBJ2-3
v_call: TRBV12-5
d_call: .
cdr3_aa: CARGTGADTQYF

j_call: TRBJ2-1
v_call: TRBV7-2
d_call: TRBD2
cdr3_aa: CASSARLAGGGSYNEQFF

j_call: TRBJ1-1
v_call: TRBV28
d_call: .
cdr3_aa: CASSQTSTGHTEAFF

j_call: TRBJ1-4
v_call: TRBV7-9
d_call: .
cdr3_aa: CASSKGLEVANEKLFF

j_call: TRBJ1-2
v_call: TRBV5-6
d_call: .
cdr3_aa: CASSLKGFDGYTF

j_call: TRBJ1-5
v_call: TRBV19
d_call: .
cdr3_aa: CASSISGGNQPQHF

j_call: TRBJ1-2
v_call: TRBV5-6
d_call: .
cdr3_aa: CASSLLGRGRGGYTF

j_call: TRBJ2-7
v_call: TRBV10-2
d_call: TRBD1
cdr3_aa: CASSEIGGQVYTEQYF

j_call: TRBJ1-2
v_call: TRBV28
d_call: .
cdr3_aa: CASSSFRADNYGYTF

j_call: TRBJ1-3
v_call: TRBV28
d_call: .
cdr3_aa: CASSSAAGYSGNTIYF

j_call: TRBJ1-2
v_call: TRBV4-3
d_call: .
cdr3_aa: CASSQERRFGYTF

j_call: TRBJ2-3
v_call: TRBV30
d_call: TRBD2
cdr3_aa: CALSGGSTDTQYF

j_call: TRBJ2-3
v_call: TRBV3-1/TRBV3-2
d_call: TRBD2
cdr3_aa: CASSQLTSGGGDTQYF

j_call: TRBJ2-7
v_call: TRBV3-1/TRBV3-2
d_call: TRBD2
cdr3_aa: CASSQGLPTTYEQYF

j_call: TRBJ1-2
v_call: TRBV7-6
d_call: .
cdr3_aa: CASSPLTGPLDGYTF

j_call: TRBJ1-1
v_call: TRBV6-1
d_call: TRBD1
cdr3_aa: CASSEQGETEAFF

j_call: TRBJ1-1
v_call: TRBV11-1
d_call: .
cdr3_aa: CASSFDSRGTEAFF

j_call: TRBJ2-1
v_call: TRBV7-3
d_call: .
cdr3_aa: CASSAAGQPNNEQFF

j_call: TRBJ1-5
v_call: TRBV3-1/TRBV3-2
d_call: .
cdr3_aa: CASSQGGGRDQPQHF

j_call: TRBJ1-1
v_call: TRBV7-3
d_call: TRBD1
cdr3_aa: CASSSTGGPEAFF

j_call: TRBJ2-3
v_call: TRBV9
d_call: TRBD2
cdr3_aa: CASSYGGGVSDTQYF

j_call: TRBJ1-1
v_call: TRBV3-1/TRBV3-2
d_call: .
cdr3_aa: CASSQTGLATEAFF

j_call: TRBJ2-7
v_call: TRBV21-1
d_call: .
cdr3_aa: CASSKHYEQYF

j_call: TRBJ1-1
v_call: TRBV6-2/TRBV6-3
d_call: .
cdr3_aa: CASSSPSTHNTEAFF

j_call: TRBJ2-5
v_call: TRBV29-1
d_call: .
cdr3_aa: CSVVVTGTQYF

j_call: TRBJ1-1
v_call: TRBV9
d_call: .
cdr3_aa: CASSPRSSRDTEAFF

j_call: TRBJ1-1
v_call: TRBV7-3
d_call: .
cdr3_aa: CASSLTRTRNTEAFF

j_call: TRBJ1-5
v_call: TRBV9
d_call: .
cdr3_aa: CASSSSGLGQPQHF

j_call: TRBJ2-1
v_call: TRBV6-4
d_call: TRBD2
cdr3_aa: CASSAGGHNEQFF

j_call: TRBJ2-4
v_call: TRBV3-1/TRBV3-2
d_call: TRBD2
cdr3_aa: CASSPSGLAPGGKNIQYF

j_call: TRBJ2-7
v_call: TRBV27
d_call: TRBD2
cdr3_aa: CASELGGEYF

j_call: TRBJ1-2
v_call: TRBV2
d_call: TRBD1
cdr3_aa: CASRRDRGLGGYTF

j_call: TRBJ1-1
v_call: TRBV12-3/TRBV12-4
d_call: .
cdr3_aa: CASSKVVNTEAFF

j_call: TRBJ2-5
v_call: TRBV2
d_call: .
cdr3_aa: CASSASSRETQYF

j_call: TRBJ1-1
v_call: TRBV7-3
d_call: TRBD1
cdr3_aa: CASSPGQGEAFF

j_call: TRBJ2-2
v_call: TRBV30
d_call: .
cdr3_aa: CAWSLGTGELFF